The rows below give T cell receptor beta chains drawn from one sample of a study of blood T cells in healthy people across ages. TCRdb reanalysed the 5' RACE reads using MiXCR and keeps one entry per CDR3 protein. The sample has about 2 million distinct CDR3 sequences; 49% are singletons. The specimen was blood. These receptors all come from a woman aged 40 to 49 in good health. The CDR3 runs from the conserved cysteine through the conserved F or W. Each record gives: CDR3 DNA, CDR3 protein, J gene, V gene, clone size, D gene. The D gene is left open where the match is weak. Clone sizes are given selectively: once, few, many, or a class where the clone is expanded.

DNA: TGTGCCAGCAGTGACTTGGGACAGGGGGACCAGGGCTATGGCTACACCTTC
CDR3: CASSDLGQGDQGYGYTF
J: TRBJ1-2
V: TRBV6-4
size: NA
D: TRBD1

DNA: TGTGCCAGCAGCTTCCAGGGTCAGGGCACAGATACGCAGTATTTT
CDR3: CASSFQGQGTDTQYF
J: TRBJ2-3
V: TRBV5-6
size: NA
D: NA

DNA: TGTGCCAGCAGTAGGTGGATGGAACCTGAAGCTTTCTTT
CDR3: CASSRWMEPEAFF
J: TRBJ1-1
V: TRBV6-2/TRBV6-3
size: few
D: NA

DNA: TGTGCCAGCAGCTTAGGTGCAGGGGTCGGGGAGCAGTACTTC
CDR3: CASSLGAGVGEQYF
J: TRBJ2-7
V: TRBV7-8
size: NA
D: NA

DNA: TGTGCCAGCAGCCCAGGGGTCCTGGCCAAAAACATTCAGTACTTC
CDR3: CASSPGVLAKNIQYF
J: TRBJ2-4
V: TRBV11-2
size: NA
D: NA

DNA: TGTGCCAGCACTCAGGGGCCCTATGGCCACACCTTC
CDR3: CASTQGPYGHTF
J: TRBJ1-2
V: TRBV12-3/TRBV12-4
size: NA
D: NA

DNA: TGTGCCAGCAGCCATTTTCGCGGGGGAGAGCAGTACTTC
CDR3: CASSHFRGGEQYF
J: TRBJ2-7
V: TRBV14
size: NA
D: TRBD2

DNA: TGTGCCAGCAGCCCCTCGTTGGGGCTAGCGGGGCGAGAAGATACGCAGTATTTT
CDR3: CASSPSLGLAGREDTQYF
J: TRBJ2-3
V: TRBV7-2
size: NA
D: TRBD2

DNA: TGTGCCAGCAGCTATAGCGGGGCTCCTCTTTTGGATACGCAGTATTTT
CDR3: CASSYSGAPLLDTQYF
J: TRBJ2-3
V: TRBV27
size: few
D: TRBD2

DNA: TGTGCCAGCAGTTTTACCGGGGCTGAGGAGCAGTACTTC
CDR3: CASSFTGAEEQYF
J: TRBJ2-7
V: TRBV28
size: few
D: NA

DNA: TGCGCCAGCAGCCAAGATACAAGGATTGATACGCAGTATTTT
CDR3: CASSQDTRIDTQYF
J: TRBJ2-3
V: TRBV4-1
size: NA
D: NA

DNA: TGTGCCAGCAGCCCACCCTTGGATAGGGGGCTTGCTGGCTACACCTTC
CDR3: CASSPPLDRGLAGYTF
J: TRBJ1-2
V: TRBV12-3/TRBV12-4
size: NA
D: TRBD1

DNA: TGTGCCAGCAGCCCCGTAGATGAGCAGTTCTTC
CDR3: CASSPVDEQFF
J: TRBJ2-1
V: TRBV7-2
size: many
D: NA

DNA: TGTGCCACCAGTGGGGGCAGGGGAAACTATGGCTACACCTTC
CDR3: CATSGGRGNYGYTF
J: TRBJ1-2
V: TRBV24-1
size: few
D: NA

DNA: TGTGCCAGCAGTTATTCTCGGGGTAGAGATGAGCAGTTCTTC
CDR3: CASSYSRGRDEQFF
J: TRBJ2-1
V: TRBV6-5
size: NA
D: NA

DNA: TGTGCCAGCACCACCGGACAGGGCTATGGCTACACCTTC
CDR3: CASTTGQGYGYTF
J: TRBJ1-2
V: TRBV7-9
size: few
D: TRBD1

DNA: TGTGCCAGCAGCCAAGAACTGCTTCGGCTTTCAGCTAACTATGGCTACACCTTC
CDR3: CASSQELLRLSANYGYTF
J: TRBJ1-2
V: TRBV4-2
size: NA
D: NA

DNA: TGTGCCAGCAGCTCGCGACTAGCGGGGGGGTGGGAGCAGTACTTC
CDR3: CASSSRLAGGWEQYF
J: TRBJ2-7
V: TRBV13
size: few
D: TRBD2

DNA: TGTGCTAGCAGGCCTCAGGGTTTTGGCGAGCAGTACTTC
CDR3: CASRPQGFGEQYF
J: TRBJ2-7
V: TRBV7-7
size: NA
D: NA

DNA: TGTGCCAGCACTTACCCCGCGGGGGGGTCTGATACGCAGTATTTT
CDR3: CASTYPAGGSDTQYF
J: TRBJ2-3
V: TRBV12-3/TRBV12-4
size: NA
D: TRBD2

DNA: TGCAGCGTGGAGACAGGAGAGCAGTACTTC
CDR3: CSVETGEQYF
J: TRBJ2-7
V: TRBV29-1
size: many
D: NA

DNA: TGTGCCAGCAGCGTATGGGCTAGCACAGATACGCAGTATTTT
CDR3: CASSVWASTDTQYF
J: TRBJ2-3
V: TRBV9
size: NA
D: NA

DNA: TGTGCCAGCTCAACGGGGGCGAAGCTCTACGAGCAGTACTTC
CDR3: CASSTGAKLYEQYF
J: TRBJ2-7
V: TRBV18
size: few
D: NA

DNA: TGTGCCAGCAGTTACTCCCCGCTAGCGGGGGTCCCTGAGCAGTTCTTC
CDR3: CASSYSPLAGVPEQFF
J: TRBJ2-1
V: TRBV6-5
size: NA
D: TRBD2

DNA: TGTGCCAGCAGTTACTCGATTGGGGATAACCAAGAGACCCAGTACTTC
CDR3: CASSYSIGDNQETQYF
J: TRBJ2-5
V: TRBV6-2/TRBV6-3
size: NA
D: NA

DNA: TGCAGTGCTGGGGGAGGTGCGGAAAAACTGTTTTTT
CDR3: CSAGGGAEKLFF
J: TRBJ1-4
V: TRBV20-1
size: NA
D: NA